This T cell receptor beta chain was observed in a study of T cells in Graves' hyperthyroidism and ophthalmopathy. Whole-study findings and limits: Researchers found most expanded thyroid clonotypes above 0.001 in blood as well. Stable hyperthyroidism and ophthalmopathy were separated using 13 V-J signatures.

Ophthalmopathy cases met thresholds of Clinical Activity Score at least 3, NOSPECS grade at least 4 and duration under 3 months. What was amplified from RNA transcripts were TCR beta CDR3 regions. TCR CDR3 underwent first-round RT-PCR with the HTBI primer set. TCRdb called the multiplex PCR reads again in MiXCR, with one record for every CDR3 protein. The data hold roughly 530,000 distinct CDR3 sequences, with 15% to 20% observed a single time. This clonotype occurred many times. Its antigen is undetermined. The V gene's germline CDR1 is MDHEN and CDR2 SYDVKM. V shed 4 bases and J shed 3 bases, with 22 bases lying between them. The CDR3 is 18 residues long.

V gene TRBV28 combines with J gene TRBJ1-5; D is possibly TRBD1 (6 bases). The sequenced material came from blood. This receptor was taken from a woman between 18 and 30 years old with Graves' ophthalmopathy. CDR3 nucleotides: TGTGCCAGCAGTTCTTCCAGGGGTTTGAGTCCCCTCAATCAGCCCCAGCATTTT. Its translation: CASSSSRGLSPLNQPQHF.